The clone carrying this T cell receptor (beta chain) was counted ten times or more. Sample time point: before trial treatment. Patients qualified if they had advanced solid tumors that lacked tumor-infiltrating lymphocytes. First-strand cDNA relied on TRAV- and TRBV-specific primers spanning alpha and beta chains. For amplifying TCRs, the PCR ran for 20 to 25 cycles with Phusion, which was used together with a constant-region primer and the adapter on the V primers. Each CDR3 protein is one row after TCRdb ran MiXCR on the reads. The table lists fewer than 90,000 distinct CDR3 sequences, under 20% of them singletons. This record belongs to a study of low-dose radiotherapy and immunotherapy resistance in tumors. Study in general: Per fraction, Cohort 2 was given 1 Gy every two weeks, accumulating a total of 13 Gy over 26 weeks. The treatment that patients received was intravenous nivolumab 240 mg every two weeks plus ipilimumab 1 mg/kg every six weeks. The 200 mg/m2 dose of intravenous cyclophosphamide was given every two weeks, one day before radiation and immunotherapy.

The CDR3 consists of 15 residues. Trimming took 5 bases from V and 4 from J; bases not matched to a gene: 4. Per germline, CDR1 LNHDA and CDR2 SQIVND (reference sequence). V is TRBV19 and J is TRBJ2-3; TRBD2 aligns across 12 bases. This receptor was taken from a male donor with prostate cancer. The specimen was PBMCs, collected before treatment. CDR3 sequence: CASSPTSGRPDTQYF. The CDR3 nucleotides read TGTGCCAGTAGTCCGACTAGCGGGAGACCAGATACGCAGTATTTT.